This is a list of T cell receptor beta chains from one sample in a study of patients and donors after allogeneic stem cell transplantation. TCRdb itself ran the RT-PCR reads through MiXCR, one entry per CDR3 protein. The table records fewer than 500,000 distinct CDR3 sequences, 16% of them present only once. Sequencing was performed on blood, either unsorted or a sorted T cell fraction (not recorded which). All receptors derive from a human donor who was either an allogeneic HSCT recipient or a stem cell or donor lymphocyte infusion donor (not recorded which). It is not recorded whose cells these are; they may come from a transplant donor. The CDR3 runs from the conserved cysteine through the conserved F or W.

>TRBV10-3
CAISGPDRGRYEQYF
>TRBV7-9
CASSAGAGGRYNEQFF
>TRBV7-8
CASRVTGDSYEQYF
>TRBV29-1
CSVLTPGRETQYF
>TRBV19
CASSQRPTNYGYTF
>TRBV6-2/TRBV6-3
CASRGGAFSYEQYF
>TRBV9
CASSVGLGEGGQFF
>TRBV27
CASSLISGSEQFF
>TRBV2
CASSESLQGLYEQYF
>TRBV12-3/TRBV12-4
CASSLGGAYRPSPLHF
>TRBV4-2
CASSPSLAGSYNEQFF
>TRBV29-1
CTVEGRTYGYTF
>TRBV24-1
CATSDWEKETQYF
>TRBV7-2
CASSLDLDTRRETQYF
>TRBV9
CASSVDGGAGNTGELFF
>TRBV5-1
CASSPGQQNSPLHF
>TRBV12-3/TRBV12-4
CASSRSGKKGNSPLHF
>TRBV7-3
CASSLIPTSYNEQFF
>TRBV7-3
CASSLSARGGSPLHF
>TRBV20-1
CSASLRSGEQFF
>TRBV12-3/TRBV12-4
CASSFTSGIGRRSEQFF
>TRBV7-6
CASSLTGGTASGNTIYF
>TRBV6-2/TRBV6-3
CASSYLAAGYNEQFF
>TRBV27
CASSLSNSRALYSPLHF
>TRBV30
CAWTVSLNTEAFF
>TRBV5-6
CASSLERDEQFF
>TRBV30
CAWSSSPQGQPQHF
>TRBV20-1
CSAREGLAGARTDTQYF
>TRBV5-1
CASSSGLGLKGDTQYF
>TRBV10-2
CASSEVAGTEAFF
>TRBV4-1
CASSQAGIYTGELFF
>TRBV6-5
CASRLSGGELFF
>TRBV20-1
CSARAGSGRTYEQYF
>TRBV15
CATSRSGTGSYEQYF
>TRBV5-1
CASSVKGLAGGLVPGELFF
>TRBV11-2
CASSYPLAGALNTGELFF
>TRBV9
CASSVGVAGTDTQYF
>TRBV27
CASRSSSGKGYEQYF
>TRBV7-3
CASSLLIRDRGQNEQFF
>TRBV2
CASTQSATEVYEQYF
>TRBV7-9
CASRKTGSTNEKLFF
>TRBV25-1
CASRAPGSGTQYF
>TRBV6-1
CASSEAFGQGQPQHF
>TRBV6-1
CASSRDSDQPQHF
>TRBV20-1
CSATRPGETQYF
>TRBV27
CASSSSGRVAGELFF
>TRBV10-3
CAIETGGEDTQYF
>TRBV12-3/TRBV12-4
CASRPTSSYEQYF
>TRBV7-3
CASSPNVGGNEQFF
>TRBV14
CASSQVRTLLNTEAFF